This T cell receptor (beta chain) emerged from a study of cytomegalovirus exposure and HLA in healthy donors (dated by TCRdb to between 2016 and 2019). Concerning the study at large: An earlier analysis of some 620 of the donors reported about 280 Gb of sequence data and 117 million unique TCR beta sequences obtained from about 200 million T cells. Roughly 290 gigabases of sequencing data and 70 million to 95 million unique TCR sequences made up an early release that covered over 550 HLA-typed donors. Of the roughly 400 genotyped donors, less than 85% were placed in the genetic ancestry cluster associated with self-reported Caucasian donors. The aim of the study was to test whether cataloging public T cell receptors could identify signatures of past pathogen exposure. The study profiled the T cell repertoires of around 700 subjects by immunosequencing and related them to cytomegalovirus serostatus. Along with the roughly 610-subject first cohort, a separate validation cohort of over 90 different subjects was used. High-throughput TCR immunosequencing, statistical association of individual TCRs with disease status, and machine learning were combined to predict cytomegalovirus infection status. A later analysis re-analyzed previously published TCR beta repertoires from several hundred donors and added high-resolution HLA genotyping to study TCR occurrence patterns. The later analysis used no new phenotypic data to find candidate immune exposures, relying instead on TCR beta sequences and their occurrence across donors. In an earlier analysis of several hundred of the donors, high-throughput TCR beta sequencing was used to judge whether each TCR beta V gene segment behaved as functional or pseudogenic. Donor age, sex, ethnicity and CMV serostatus were collected together with the repertoire data. In a later genetic analysis, genome-wide SNP genotypes for about 55% of the roughly 700 donors were used, and that subset was treated as a discovery cohort. All discovery cohort repertoires had been generated using a single sequencing platform. Class I and class II HLA loci were covered by the typing at four-digit resolution. The number of typed donors differed by locus: about 629-630 for A, B, C, DRB1 and DQB1; about 520 for DQA1; approximately 610 for DPA1; and around 470 for DPB1. Four to six DR-DQ haplotypes were handled as single units for association and clustering because linkage in the cohort was strong. Among about 370 genotyped donors of the cohort, an average of around 250,000 unique TCR beta nucleotide sequences was sequenced per donor, of which approximately 19% were non-productive.

The cohort was made up of about 610 healthy bone marrow donors. All cohort members were sampled while nominally healthy, although unrecorded immune exposures were likely present. The donor tested CMV seropositive and was one of the 289 seropositive cohort members. A peripheral blood sample was provided by each donor, and peripheral blood mononuclear cells were used for TCR beta sequencing. The Qiagen DNeasy Blood Extraction Kit was used to extract genomic DNA from the blood cell samples. Of note for this clone: No cognate antigen has been identified for it. No qualities accompany the bases; no much larger clone lies one base away.

Library preparation used the immunoSEQ multiplex PCR assay. For the multiplex PCR, a mixture combining 60 forward primers for TCR Vbeta segments and 13 reverse primers for TCR Jbeta segments was used. The CDR3 region of rearranged TCR beta genes was amplified from genomic DNA with a multiplex PCR assay. On the Illumina HiSeq System, the amplified TCR beta libraries were sequenced as 87-base-pair reads. In the source study's methods: In a later analysis, tens of millions of unique TCR beta chains were counted across the roughly 670 repertoires, and roughly 11 million of these chains were shared by at least two donors. Raw reads were error-corrected and collapsed into unique sequences with a nearest-neighbor algorithm that merged closely related sequences to remove PCR and sequencing errors. Alignment of CDR3 sequences to IMGT reference sequences was used to assign V, D and J gene segments. Each retained sequence needed at least a six-nucleotide match to both a V gene segment and a J gene segment. A rearrangement was called productive if the CDR3 had no stop codons and remained in frame with V and J, and every other rearrangement was called non-productive. CDR3 was defined by IMGT convention, running from the second conserved V-encoded cysteine to the conserved J-encoded phenylalanine. The earlier analysis of a few hundred of the donors excluded any sequence lacking an unambiguous match to a single V gene segment. An earlier analysis of a few hundred of the donors called V segments functional above 56.7% productive rearrangements and segregating when the between-donor standard deviation exceeded 5%. A statistical classification framework was built to diagnose cytomegalovirus status from the catalog of TCR beta chain sequences. In a later analysis, TCR nucleotide sequences were compared against IMGT/GENE-DB human TR gene sequences so that V and J genes could be assigned. In a later analysis, CDR3 sequences and most-parsimonious VDJ recombination scenarios were assigned using the TCRdist pipeline. In a later analysis, each TCR beta chain was defined by its CDR3 amino acid sequence together with its V-gene family, and reads without a unique V-gene family were excluded. A later analysis removed several hundred highly shared, low-generation-probability nucleotide sequences to deal with suspected cross-contamination and a sequencing artifact. In a later analysis, a clonal expansion index was calculated for each public chain from normalized within-repertoire ranks of inferred template counts. A later analysis computed generation probabilities with a VDJ recombination model fitted to out-of-frame rearrangements, and checked the results against IGoR. A later analysis scored TCR-TCR, TCR-HLA and TCR-CMV co-occurrence with hypergeometric tests, applying a repertoire-size bias correction to TCR pairs. To estimate false discovery rates, a later analysis permuted the HLA or CMV assignments 20 times. A later analysis grouped co-occurring TCRs with DBSCAN, adding TCRdist sequence similarity when clustering within HLA-allele-positive subsets. Co-occurrence clustering excluded repertoires with fewer than 30,000 or more than 120,000 public chains, plus five with anomalous nucleotide sharing. As stored in TCRdb, this immuneACCESS dataset retains in-frame rearrangements with V and J assigned. A fraction of the clones does not appear; measured against another copy, unresolved V genes explain less than half of the discrepancy, and the remainder lacks a known reason. The D gene and trimming were derived from the DNA, and the V and J assignments and clone size from that table. This sample holds under 130,000 clones; around four fifths were observed only once. The ten biggest clones cover 6.5% to 9.5% of the sample.

V is pared back by 4 bases and J by 2 bases, with 15 bases lying between the germline termini. The CDR3 holds 15 amino acids from the cysteine to the phenylalanine. Only CDR3 DNA remains: 45 bases, in frame from the first base. The germline V gene yields MGHRA for CDR1 and YSYEKL for CDR2. What the research found in general, with its limitations: Compared with the roughly 700-donor mean, donors in an Asian-associated ancestry cluster had fewer N-insertions in productive TCRs, according to a later genetic analysis. In a later genetic analysis, a missense DCLRE1C variant was associated with V-gene and J-gene trimming of TCR beta chains, and the association was replicated in an independent cohort. Compared with equally common non-associated chains, HLA-associated TCR beta chains in a later analysis were more clonally expanded and had lower generation probabilities. In vitro tests confirmed that a few of the cytomegalovirus-associated TCR beta chains recognize cytomegalovirus antigens. A further reported finding was that TCR beta sequences accurately predicted the HLA-A and HLA-B alleles for most subjects in the first cohort. A later analysis found that TCR association rates varied across HLA loci, with DRB1 alleles showing the most associated TCRs and HLA-C alleles the fewest. In a later analysis, about 17,000 TCR beta sequences were associated with specific HLA alleles at a false discovery rate of 0.05. A group of highly shared sequence variants was considered likely to be a technical artifact of the sequencing pipeline. According to a later analysis, parvovirus B19, influenza, CMV and Epstein-Barr virus appeared linked to several top co-occurrence clusters. HLA typing was unavailable for some donors at each locus, so association tests used only the typed subset. The classifier was reported to diagnose cytomegalovirus status with high specificity and sensitivity in both the original and validation cohorts. When HLA alleles, especially DR and DQ, strongly co-occurred, TCR associations were difficult to assign to individual alleles. The authors suggested that the approach could potentially be extended to other disease states and immunological phenotypes. This cohort had only TCR beta chains sequenced, and the lack of alpha or paired-chain data limited which features could be detected. Most TCR sequences were observed very rarely across donors, whereas some public TCRs were present in many individuals. CMV serostatus was the only immune exposure information available for the cohort. Some IMGT-functional V segments, including TRBV6-2 and TRBV6-3, could not be distinguished by the 87-base-pair reads and were therefore excluded. Linkage disequilibrium might explain the correlated functional status among segregating V segments, but an unknown experimental factor could not be ruled out. Over 15 rarely observed V segments, including chromosome 9 orphons, were excluded from the earlier analysis of 550 to 700 of the donors because counts were too low. The presence/absence analyses assumed that sequencing depth was roughly uniform across donors, and that assumption may not be true. The study gave a list of 150 to 200 TCR beta chains associated with cytomegalovirus. Most CMV-associated TCR beta chains appeared to be HLA-restricted in a later analysis, and the HLA associations seemed to be driven largely by CMV exposure. An earlier analysis of several hundred of the donors showed that most TCR beta V segments appeared in productive rearrangements either about 90% or about 30% of the time, which broadly matched IMGT annotations.

The clonotype comes from a woman aged 40 to 50 in good health and CMV-seropositive. The chain uses TRBV4-1 and TRBJ2-7, and TRBD1 may be the D gene, going by 7 matching bases. Sequencing was performed on PBMCs. The CDR3 amino acid sequence is: CASSPKTGRTYEQYF. The DNA sequence is given as TGCGCCAGCAGCCCTAAGACAGGGAGGACCTACGAGCAGTACTTC.